This TCR beta chain was recovered during a study of T cells in Graves' hyperthyroidism and ophthalmopathy. Study-wide background: Peripheral blood was secured at the point of initial diagnosis, before any treatment.

On this clonotype itself: The antigen remains unidentified.

Newly diagnosed hyperthyroidism, duration under 2 months, in patients aged 18 to 65. Reasons for excluding patients were uncontrolled infection, other autoimmune disease, pregnancy or lactation. TCR beta CDR3 region amplification was performed from RNA transcripts. The HTBI primer set drove a first-round RT-PCR of the TCR CDR3. TCRdb itself ran the multiplex PCR reads through MiXCR, one entry per CDR3 protein. Of fewer than 550,000 distinct CDR3 sequences in the sample, approximately 14% were seen once. Study results and limitations: Most thyroid clonotypes that were expanded above 0.001 also turned up in blood.

Trimming stripped 8 bases from V and 2 bases from J, with 10 bases between. The CDR3 is made up of 12 amino acids. Germline V lookup: CDR1 LNHDA, CDR2 SQIVND (reference sequence). The source is a woman aged 18 to 35 with Graves' hyperthyroidism. The rearrangement joins TRBV19 to TRBJ2-7; unclear D gene. The specimen was blood. The CDR3 DNA reads as TGTGCCAGTGAATCGGTTGCCTACGAGCAGTACTTC. Its protein product is CASESVAYEQYF.